This T cell receptor (beta chain) derives from a study of beta chain features in type 1 diabetes. A single heparinised blood sample, averaging approximately 0.12 L, was obtained per donor. This clone was recorded a few times. What it recognizes is unknown. Since all of the isolated RNA was reverse transcribed, expressed TCRB transcripts were what got sequenced. Approximately 4 million reads was the average for naive, central memory and regulatory T cell samples. TCRdb keeps only in-frame clones here, not all; method: immunoSEQ multiplex PCR. The table records 450,000 to 600,000 clones, 30% of them present only once. Study observations and caveats: Relative to healthy donors, patients appeared to have naive, central memory and Treg TCRB repertoires that were more similar. VDJ junctions sequenced from type 1 diabetes patients showed fewer insertions and more deletions.

The sequenced sample consisted of naive CD4+ T cells from blood. This sequence originates from a man between 18 and 29 years old in good health.

For the CDR3, the DNA is TGTGCCTGGGAGTCCCTGCAGATCTACGAGCAGTACTTC. Protein product: CAWESLQIYEQYF. V gene TRBV30 combines with J gene TRBJ2-7; D remains unclear. There are 13 residues in the CDR3. The germline V gene has CDR1 GTSNPN and CDR2 SVGIG (reference sequence). V lost 5 bases and J 3 bases, leaving 14 bases between the germline ends.